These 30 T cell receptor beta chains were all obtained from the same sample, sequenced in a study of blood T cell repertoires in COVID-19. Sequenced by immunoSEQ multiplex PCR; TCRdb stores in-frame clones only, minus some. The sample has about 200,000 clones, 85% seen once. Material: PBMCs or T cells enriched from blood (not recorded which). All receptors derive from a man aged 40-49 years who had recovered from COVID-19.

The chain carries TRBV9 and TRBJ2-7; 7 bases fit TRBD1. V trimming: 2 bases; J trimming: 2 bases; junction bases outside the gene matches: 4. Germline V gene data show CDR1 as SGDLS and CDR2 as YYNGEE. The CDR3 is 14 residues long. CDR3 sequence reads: CASSVRDSTYEQYF. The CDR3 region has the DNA TGTGCCAGCAGCGTCCGGGACAGCACCTACGAGCAGTACTTC.

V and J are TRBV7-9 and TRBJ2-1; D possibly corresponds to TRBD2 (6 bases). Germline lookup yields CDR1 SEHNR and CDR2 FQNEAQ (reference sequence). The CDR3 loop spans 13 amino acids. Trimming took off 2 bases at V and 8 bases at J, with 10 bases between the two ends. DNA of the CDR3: TGTGCCAGCAGCTTACCGTGGGGGGATGAGCAGTTCTTC. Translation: CASSLPWGDEQFF.

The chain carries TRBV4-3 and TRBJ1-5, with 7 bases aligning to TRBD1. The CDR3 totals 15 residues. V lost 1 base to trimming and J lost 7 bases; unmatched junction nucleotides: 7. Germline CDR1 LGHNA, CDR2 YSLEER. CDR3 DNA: TGCGCCAGCAGCCAAGTTTACCCAGGGGGACAGCCCCAGCATTTT. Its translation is CASSQVYPGGQPQHF.

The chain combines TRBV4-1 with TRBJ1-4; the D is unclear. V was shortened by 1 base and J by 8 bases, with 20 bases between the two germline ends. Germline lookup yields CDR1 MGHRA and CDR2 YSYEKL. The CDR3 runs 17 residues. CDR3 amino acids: CASSQGGRVRAGEKLFF. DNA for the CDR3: TGCGCCAGCAGCCAAGGGGGAAGGGTGAGGGCGGGGGAAAAACTGTTTTTT.

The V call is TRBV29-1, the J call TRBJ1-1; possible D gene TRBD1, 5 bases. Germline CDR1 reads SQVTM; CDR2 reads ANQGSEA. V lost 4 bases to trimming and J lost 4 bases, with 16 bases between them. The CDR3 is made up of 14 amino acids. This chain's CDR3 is CSVATGGISTEAFF. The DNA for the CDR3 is TGCAGCGTTGCTACCGGGGGTATTAGCACTGAAGCTTTCTTT.

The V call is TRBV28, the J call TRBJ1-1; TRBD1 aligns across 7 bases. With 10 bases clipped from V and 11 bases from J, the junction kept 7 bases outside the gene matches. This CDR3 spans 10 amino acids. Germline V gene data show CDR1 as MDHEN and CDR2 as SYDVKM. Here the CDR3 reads CATRQGRAFF. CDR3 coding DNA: TGTGCCACCAGACAGGGAAGGGCTTTCTTT.

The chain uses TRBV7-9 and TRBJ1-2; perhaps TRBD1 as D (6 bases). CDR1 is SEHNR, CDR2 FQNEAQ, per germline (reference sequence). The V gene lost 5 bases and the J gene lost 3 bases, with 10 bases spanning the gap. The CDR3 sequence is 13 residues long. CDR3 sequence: CASSRDTDYGYTF. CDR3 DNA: TGTGCCAGCAGCAGGGACACCGACTATGGCTACACCTTC.

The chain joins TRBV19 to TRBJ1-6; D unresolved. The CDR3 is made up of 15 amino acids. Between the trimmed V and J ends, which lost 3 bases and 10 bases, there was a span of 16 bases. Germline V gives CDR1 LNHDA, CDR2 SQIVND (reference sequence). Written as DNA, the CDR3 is TGTGCCAGTAGTATGGGAGACCCTCGAACCTCACCCCTCCACTTT. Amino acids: CASSMGDPRTSPLHF.

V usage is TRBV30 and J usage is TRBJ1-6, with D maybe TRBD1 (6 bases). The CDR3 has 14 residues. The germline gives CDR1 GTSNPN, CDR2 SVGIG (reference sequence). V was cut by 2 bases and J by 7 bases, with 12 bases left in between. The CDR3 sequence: CAWSQDRTNSPLHF. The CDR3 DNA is TGTGCCTGGAGTCAAGACAGGACGAATTCACCCCTCCACTTT.

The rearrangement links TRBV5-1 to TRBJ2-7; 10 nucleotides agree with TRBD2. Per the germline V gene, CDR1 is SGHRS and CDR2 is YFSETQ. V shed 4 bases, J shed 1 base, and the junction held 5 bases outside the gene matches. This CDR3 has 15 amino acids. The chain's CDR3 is CASSPGLARSYEQYF. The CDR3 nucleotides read TGCGCCAGCAGCCCGGGACTAGCGCGTTCCTACGAGCAGTACTTC.

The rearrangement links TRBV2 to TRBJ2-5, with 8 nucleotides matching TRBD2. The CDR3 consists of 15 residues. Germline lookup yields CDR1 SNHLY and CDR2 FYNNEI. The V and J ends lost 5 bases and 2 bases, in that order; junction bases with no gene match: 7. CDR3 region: CASSRQRGKQETQYF. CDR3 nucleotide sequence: TGTGCCAGCAGTAGGCAGCGGGGGAAACAAGAGACCCAGTACTTC.

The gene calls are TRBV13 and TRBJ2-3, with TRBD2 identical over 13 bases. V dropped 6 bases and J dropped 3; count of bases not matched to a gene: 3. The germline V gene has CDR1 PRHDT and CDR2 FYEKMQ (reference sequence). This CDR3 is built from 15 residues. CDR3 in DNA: TGTGCCAGCAGGGGGACTAGCGGGAAGACAGATACGCAGTATTTT. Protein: CASRGTSGKTDTQYF.

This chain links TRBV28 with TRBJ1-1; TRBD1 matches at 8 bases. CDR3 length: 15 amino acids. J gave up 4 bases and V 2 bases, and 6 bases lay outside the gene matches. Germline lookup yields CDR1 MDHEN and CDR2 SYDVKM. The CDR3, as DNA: TGTGCCAGCAGTTTACCCCCAGGGGGCATCACTGAAGCTTTCTTT. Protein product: CASSLPPGGITEAFF.

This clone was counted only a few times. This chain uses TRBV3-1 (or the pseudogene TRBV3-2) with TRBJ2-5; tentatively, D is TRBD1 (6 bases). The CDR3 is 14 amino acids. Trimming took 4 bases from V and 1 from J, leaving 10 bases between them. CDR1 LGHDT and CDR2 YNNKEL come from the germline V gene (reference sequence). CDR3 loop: CASSPWDTQETQYF. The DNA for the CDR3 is TGTGCCAGCAGCCCATGGGACACCCAAGAGACCCAGTACTTC.

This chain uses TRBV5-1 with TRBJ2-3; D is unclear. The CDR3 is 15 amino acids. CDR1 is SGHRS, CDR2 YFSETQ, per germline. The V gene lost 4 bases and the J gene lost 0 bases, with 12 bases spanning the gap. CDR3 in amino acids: CASSLDTASTDTQYF. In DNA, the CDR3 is TGCGCCAGCAGCCTTGACACGGCTAGCACAGATACGCAGTATTTT.

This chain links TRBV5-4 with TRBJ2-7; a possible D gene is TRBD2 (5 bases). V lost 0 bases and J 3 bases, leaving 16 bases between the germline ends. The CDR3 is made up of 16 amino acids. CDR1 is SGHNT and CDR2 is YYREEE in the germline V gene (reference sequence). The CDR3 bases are TGTGCCAGCAGCTTGGCGTCGTGGGAGCCCTTCTACGAGCAGTACTTC. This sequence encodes CASSLASWEPFYEQYF.

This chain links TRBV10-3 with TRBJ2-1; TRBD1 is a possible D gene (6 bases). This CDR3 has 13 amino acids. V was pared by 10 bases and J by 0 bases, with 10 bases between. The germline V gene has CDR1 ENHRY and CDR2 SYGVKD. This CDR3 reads CATGQSSYNEQFF. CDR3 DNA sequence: TGTGCCACCGGACAGAGCTCCTACAATGAGCAGTTCTTC.

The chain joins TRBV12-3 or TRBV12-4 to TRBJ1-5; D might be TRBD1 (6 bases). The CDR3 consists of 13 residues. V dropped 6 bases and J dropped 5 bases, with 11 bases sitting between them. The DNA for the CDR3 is TGTGCCAGCAGCGGGTACAGGGATCAGCCCCAGCATTTT. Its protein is CASSGYRDQPQHF.

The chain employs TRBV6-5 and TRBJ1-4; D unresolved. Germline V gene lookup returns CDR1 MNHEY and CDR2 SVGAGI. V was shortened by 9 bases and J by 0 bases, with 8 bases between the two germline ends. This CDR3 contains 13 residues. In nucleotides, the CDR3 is TGTGCCAGTGCTACGGCAACTAATGAAAAACTGTTTTTT. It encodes CASATATNEKLFF.

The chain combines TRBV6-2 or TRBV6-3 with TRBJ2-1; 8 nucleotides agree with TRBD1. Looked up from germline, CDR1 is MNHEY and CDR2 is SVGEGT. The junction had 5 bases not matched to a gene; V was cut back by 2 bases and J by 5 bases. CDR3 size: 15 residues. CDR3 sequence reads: CASSYPGQGNNEQFF. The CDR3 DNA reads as TGTGCCAGCAGTTACCCCGGACAGGGAAACAATGAGCAGTTCTTC.

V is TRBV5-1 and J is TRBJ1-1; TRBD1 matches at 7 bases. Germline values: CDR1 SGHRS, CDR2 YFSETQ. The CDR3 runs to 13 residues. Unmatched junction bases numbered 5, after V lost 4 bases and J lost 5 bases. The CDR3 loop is CASSNRQGTEAFF. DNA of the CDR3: TGCGCCAGCAGCAACCGACAGGGTACTGAAGCTTTCTTT.

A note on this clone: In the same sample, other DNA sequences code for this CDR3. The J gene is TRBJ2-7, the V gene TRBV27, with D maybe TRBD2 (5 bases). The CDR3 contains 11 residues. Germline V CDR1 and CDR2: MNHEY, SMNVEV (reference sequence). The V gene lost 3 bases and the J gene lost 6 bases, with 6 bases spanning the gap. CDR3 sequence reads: CASSFRGEQYF. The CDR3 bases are TGTGCCAGCAGTTTTCGGGGCGAGCAGTACTTC.

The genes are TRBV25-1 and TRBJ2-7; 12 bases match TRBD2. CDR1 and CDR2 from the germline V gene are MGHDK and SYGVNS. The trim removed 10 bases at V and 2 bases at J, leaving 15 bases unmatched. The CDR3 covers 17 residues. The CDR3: CANTSGLAGRGTYEQYF. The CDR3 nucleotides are TGTGCCAACACAAGCGGACTAGCGGGAAGAGGGACCTACGAGCAGTACTTC.

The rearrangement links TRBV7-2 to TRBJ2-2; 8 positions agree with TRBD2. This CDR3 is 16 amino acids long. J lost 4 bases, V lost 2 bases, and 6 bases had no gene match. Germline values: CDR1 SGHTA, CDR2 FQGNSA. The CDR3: CASSLNTGGSTGELFF. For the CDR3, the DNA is TGTGCCAGCAGCTTAAATACGGGGGGGAGCACCGGGGAGCTGTTTTTT.

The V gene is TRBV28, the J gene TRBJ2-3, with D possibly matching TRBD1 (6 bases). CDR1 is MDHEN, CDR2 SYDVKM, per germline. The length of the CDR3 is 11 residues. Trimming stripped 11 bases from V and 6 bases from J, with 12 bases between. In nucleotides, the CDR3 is TGTGCCTGCAACAGGGCGGATACGCAGTATTTT. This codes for CACNRADTQYF.

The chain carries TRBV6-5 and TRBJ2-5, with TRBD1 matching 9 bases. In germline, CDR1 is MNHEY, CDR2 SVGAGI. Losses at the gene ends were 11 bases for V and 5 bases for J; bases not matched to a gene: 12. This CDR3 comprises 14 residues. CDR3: CAQFRRDREETQYF. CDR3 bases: TGTGCCCAATTCCGCAGGGACAGGGAGGAGACCCAGTACTTC.

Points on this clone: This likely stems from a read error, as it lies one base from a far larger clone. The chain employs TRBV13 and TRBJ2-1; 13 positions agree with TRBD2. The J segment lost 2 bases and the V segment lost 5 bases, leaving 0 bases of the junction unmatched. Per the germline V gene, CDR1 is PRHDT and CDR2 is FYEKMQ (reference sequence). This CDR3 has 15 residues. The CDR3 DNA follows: TGTGCCAGCAGCGGGACTAGCGGGACCTACAATGAGCAGTTCTTC. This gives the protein CASSGTSGTYNEQFF.

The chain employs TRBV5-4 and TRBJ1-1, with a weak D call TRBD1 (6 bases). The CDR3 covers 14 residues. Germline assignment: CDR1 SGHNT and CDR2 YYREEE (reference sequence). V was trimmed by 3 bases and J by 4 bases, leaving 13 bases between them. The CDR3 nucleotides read TGTGCCAGCAGCTCGGCTACAGGGAGCACTGAAGCTTTCTTT. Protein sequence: CASSSATGSTEAFF.

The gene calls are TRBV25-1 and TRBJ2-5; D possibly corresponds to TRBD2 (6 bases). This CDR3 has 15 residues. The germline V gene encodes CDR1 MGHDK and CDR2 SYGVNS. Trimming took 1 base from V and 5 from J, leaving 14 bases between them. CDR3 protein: CASSESLGGGETQYF. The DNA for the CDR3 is TGTGCCAGCAGTGAATCCCTCGGCGGAGGGGAGACCCAGTACTTC.

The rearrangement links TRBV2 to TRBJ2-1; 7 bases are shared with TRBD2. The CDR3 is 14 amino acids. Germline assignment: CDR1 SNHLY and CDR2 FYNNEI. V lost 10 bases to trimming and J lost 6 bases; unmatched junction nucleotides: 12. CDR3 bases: TGTGCCATCAATTTCGGACTAGTCCCCAATGAGCAGTTCTTC. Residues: CAINFGLVPNEQFF.